These T cell receptor beta chains were read from a single sample in a study of cytomegalovirus exposure and HLA in healthy donors. Clones were read by immunoSEQ multiplex PCR, and TCRdb kept only the in-frame ones, dropping some. Here the sample table reports 150,000 to 200,000 clones. The sequenced material came from PBMCs. Receptor source: a man aged 25-40 years in good health and CMV-seronegative. Each CDR3 is given with its conserved first and last residue. Fields, in order: V gene, J gene, D gene, CDR3 protein, CDR3 DNA. D genes are given only for firm matches.

v_gene: TRBV6-1
j_gene: TRBJ2-5
d_gene: TRBD2
CDR3aa: CASSEFGTSVQETQYF
CDR3nt: TGTGCCAGCAGTGAATTTGGGACTAGCGTTCAAGAGACCCAGTACTTC

v_gene: TRBV6-1
j_gene: TRBJ2-7
d_gene: -
CDR3aa: CASSENGSGSEQYF
CDR3nt: TGTGCCAGCAGTGAGAACGGGAGTGGGAGCGAGCAGTACTTC

v_gene: TRBV5-1
j_gene: TRBJ2-7
d_gene: TRBD1
CDR3aa: CASKTGASYEQYF
CDR3nt: TGCGCCAGTAAAACAGGGGCCTCCTACGAGCAGTACTTC

v_gene: TRBV2
j_gene: TRBJ2-7
d_gene: TRBD2
CDR3aa: CASRLGLAGSFQYF
CDR3nt: TGTGCCAGCAGGTTGGGACTAGCGGGTTCTTTTCAGTACTTC

v_gene: TRBV5-1
j_gene: TRBJ2-3
d_gene: -
CDR3aa: CASSQGVAGTDTQYF
CDR3nt: TGCGCCAGCAGCCAGGGGGTAGCGGGAACAGATACGCAGTATTTT

v_gene: TRBV5-6
j_gene: TRBJ2-2
d_gene: TRBD2
CDR3aa: CASSLELAGHTGELFF
CDR3nt: TGTGCCAGCAGCTTGGAACTAGCGGGCCACACCGGGGAGCTGTTTTTT

v_gene: TRBV7-2
j_gene: TRBJ2-3
d_gene: TRBD2
CDR3aa: CASSPLAGGYTDTQYF
CDR3nt: TGTGCCAGCAGCCCGCTAGCGGGAGGATACACAGATACGCAGTATTTC

v_gene: TRBV7-2
j_gene: TRBJ2-6
d_gene: -
CDR3aa: CASRSWTAQLSGANVLTF
CDR3nt: TGTGCCAGCAGATCATGGACAGCCCAGCTCTCTGGGGCCAACGTCCTGACTTTC

v_gene: TRBV28
j_gene: TRBJ1-2
d_gene: TRBD1
CDR3aa: CASSRPQGGGGYTF
CDR3nt: TGTGCCAGCAGTCGGCCTCAGGGGGGAGGTGGCTACACCTTC

v_gene: TRBV12-5
j_gene: TRBJ1-3
d_gene: TRBD1
CDR3aa: CASGQGDRAAGNTIYF
CDR3nt: TGTGCTAGTGGTCAAGGGGACAGGGCTGCTGGAAACACCATATATTTT

v_gene: TRBV27
j_gene: TRBJ2-7
d_gene: -
CDR3aa: CASGTYEQYF
CDR3nt: TGTGCCAGCGGCACCTACGAGCAGTACTTC

v_gene: TRBV11-3
j_gene: TRBJ1-2
d_gene: TRBD1
CDR3aa: CASSPPGQGIYGYTF
CDR3nt: TGTGCCAGCAGCCCCCCGGGACAGGGCATCTATGGCTACACCTTC

v_gene: TRBV9
j_gene: TRBJ1-4
d_gene: -
CDR3aa: CASSVEGSGATNEKLFF
CDR3nt: TGTGCCAGCAGCGTAGAGGGCAGCGGGGCAACTAATGAAAAACTGTTTTTT

v_gene: TRBV7-2
j_gene: TRBJ1-5
d_gene: TRBD1
CDR3aa: CASSLGQSHQPQHF
CDR3nt: TGTGCCAGCAGCTTGGGACAGTCGCATCAGCCCCAGCATTTT

v_gene: TRBV6-5
j_gene: TRBJ2-1
d_gene: -
CDR3aa: CASSYEPTGDEQFF
CDR3nt: TGTGCCAGCAGTTACGAACCTACGGGGGATGAGCAGTTCTTC

v_gene: TRBV6-6
j_gene: TRBJ1-2
d_gene: TRBD1
CDR3aa: CASSPRQGSSGYTF
CDR3nt: TGTGCCAGCAGTCCTCGACAGGGCTCTAGTGGCTACACCTTC

v_gene: TRBV27
j_gene: TRBJ2-7
d_gene: -
CDR3aa: CASSSAGSYEQYF
CDR3nt: TGTGCCAGCAGTTCGGCAGGGTCCTACGAGCAGTACTTC

v_gene: TRBV6-5
j_gene: TRBJ2-3
d_gene: TRBD2
CDR3aa: CASSLAGADTQYF
CDR3nt: TGTGCCAGCAGTTTAGCGGGAGCAGATACGCAGTATTTT

v_gene: TRBV2
j_gene: TRBJ2-6
d_gene: -
CDR3aa: CASSQLSGANVLTF
CDR3nt: TGTGCCAGCAGCCAACTCTCTGGGGCCAACGTCCTGACTTTC

v_gene: TRBV7-2
j_gene: TRBJ1-2
d_gene: -
CDR3aa: CASSPRQALGYTF
CDR3nt: TGTGCCAGCAGCCCTAGACAGGCCTTGGGCTACACCTTC

v_gene: TRBV5-8
j_gene: TRBJ2-2
d_gene: -
CDR3aa: CASSLGQNTGELFF
CDR3nt: TGTGCCAGCAGCCTGGGACAGAACACCGGGGAGCTGTTTTTT

v_gene: TRBV27
j_gene: TRBJ2-1
d_gene: TRBD2
CDR3aa: CASTRGVEQFF
CDR3nt: TGTGCCAGCACTCGGGGGGTTGAGCAGTTCTTC

v_gene: TRBV5-1
j_gene: TRBJ2-3
d_gene: -
CDR3aa: CASSLGDTADTQYF
CDR3nt: TGCGCCAGCAGCTTGGGGGACACGGCAGATACGCAGTATTTT

v_gene: TRBV9
j_gene: TRBJ1-2
d_gene: -
CDR3aa: CASSDNRANYGYTF
CDR3nt: TGTGCCAGCAGCGATAACAGAGCTAACTATGGCTACACCTTC

v_gene: TRBV5-1
j_gene: TRBJ2-7
d_gene: -
CDR3aa: CASRWGPSYEQYF
CDR3nt: TGCGCCAGCAGATGGGGGCCATCCTACGAGCAGTACTTC

v_gene: TRBV9
j_gene: TRBJ2-7
d_gene: -
CDR3aa: CASSVIGASYEQYF
CDR3nt: TGTGCCAGCAGCGTCATTGGGGCCTCCTACGAGCAGTACTTC

v_gene: TRBV27
j_gene: TRBJ1-1
d_gene: TRBD1
CDR3aa: CASSTRQGANRPFF
CDR3nt: TGTGCCAGCAGTACAAGACAGGGGGCCAATCGACCTTTCTTT

v_gene: TRBV4-3
j_gene: TRBJ1-5
d_gene: -
CDR3aa: CASSQDSQGGQPQHF
CDR3nt: TGCGCCAGCAGCCAAGATAGCCAGGGCGGTCAGCCCCAGCATTTT

v_gene: TRBV6-5
j_gene: TRBJ1-1
d_gene: -
CDR3aa: CASSQGDTEAFF
CDR3nt: TGTGCCAGCAGTCAAGGGGACACTGAAGCTTTCTTT

v_gene: TRBV2
j_gene: TRBJ2-3
d_gene: TRBD2
CDR3aa: CASSAGTSGSPDTQYF
CDR3nt: TGTGCCAGCAGTGCCGGGACTAGCGGGAGCCCAGATACGCAGTATTTT

v_gene: TRBV7-3
j_gene: TRBJ1-1
d_gene: TRBD1
CDR3aa: CASSTTGADTEAFF
CDR3nt: TGTGCCAGCAGCACAACAGGGGCCGACACTGAAGCTTTCTTT

v_gene: TRBV27
j_gene: TRBJ2-7
d_gene: TRBD1
CDR3aa: CASSLWGRGQSYEQYF
CDR3nt: TGTGCCAGCAGTTTATGGGGCAGGGGGCAATCCTACGAGCAGTACTTC

v_gene: TRBV28
j_gene: TRBJ2-1
d_gene: TRBD2
CDR3aa: CASTLAGGRGNEQFF
CDR3nt: TGTGCCAGCACCTTAGCGGGAGGTAGGGGTAATGAGCAGTTCTTC

v_gene: TRBV6-4
j_gene: TRBJ1-3
d_gene: TRBD1
CDR3aa: CASSAMQDRGVGNTIYF
CDR3nt: TGTGCCAGCAGTGCCATGCAGGACAGGGGAGTTGGAAACACCATATATTTT

v_gene: TRBV28
j_gene: TRBJ1-1
d_gene: -
CDR3aa: CASSLPGHKNTEAFF
CDR3nt: TGTGCCAGCAGTCTACCGGGACACAAGAACACTGAAGCTTTCTTT

v_gene: TRBV4-2
j_gene: TRBJ1-1
d_gene: -
CDR3aa: CASSQDGPEKAFF
CDR3nt: TGTGCCAGCAGCCAAGATGGGCCAGAGAAAGCTTTCTTT

v_gene: TRBV6-1
j_gene: TRBJ1-2
d_gene: -
CDR3aa: CASRPGTNYGYTF
CDR3nt: TGTGCCAGCAGGCCGGGGACTAACTATGGCTACACCTTC

v_gene: TRBV4-1
j_gene: TRBJ2-7
d_gene: TRBD1
CDR3aa: CASSQDRTGREQYF
CDR3nt: TGCGCCAGCAGCCAAGATCGGACAGGGAGAGAGCAGTACTTC

v_gene: TRBV5-4
j_gene: TRBJ1-2
d_gene: -
CDR3aa: CASSLGALTDNYGYTF
CDR3nt: TGTGCCAGCAGCTTGGGTGCTCTGACAGACAACTATGGCTACACCTTC

v_gene: TRBV10-3
j_gene: TRBJ1-2
d_gene: -
CDR3aa: CAISEQSYGYTF
CDR3nt: TGTGCCATCAGTGAACAATCTTATGGCTACACCTTC

v_gene: TRBV27
j_gene: TRBJ1-2
d_gene: TRBD1
CDR3aa: CASRTGTGGNYGYTF
CDR3nt: TGTGCCAGCAGAACCGGGACAGGGGGAAACTATGGCTACACCTTC

v_gene: TRBV7-9
j_gene: TRBJ1-2
d_gene: TRBD1
CDR3aa: CASSPTTGQGASGYTF
CDR3nt: TGTGCCAGCAGCCCGACAACGGGACAGGGGGCGAGTGGCTACACCTTC

v_gene: TRBV6-1
j_gene: TRBJ1-2
d_gene: TRBD1
CDR3aa: CASSATGGYGYTF
CDR3nt: TGTGCCAGCAGTGCCACAGGGGGTTATGGCTACACCTTC

v_gene: TRBV6-1
j_gene: TRBJ2-1
d_gene: -
CDR3aa: CASSVDRSTYNEQFF
CDR3nt: TGTGCCAGCAGTGTTGACAGGTCCACATACAATGAGCAGTTCTTC

v_gene: TRBV18
j_gene: TRBJ1-1
d_gene: -
CDR3aa: CASSQGNTEAFF
CDR3nt: TGTGCCAGCTCGCAGGGGAACACTGAAGCTTTCTTT

v_gene: TRBV25-1
j_gene: TRBJ2-5
d_gene: TRBD2
CDR3aa: CASIRPMGLREEIQYF
CDR3nt: TGTGCCAGCATCAGGCCAATGGGACTACGGGAAGAGATCCAGTACTTC

v_gene: TRBV27
j_gene: TRBJ2-7
d_gene: -
CDR3aa: CASSPRTTSYEQYF
CDR3nt: TGTGCCAGCAGTCCTCGGACAACCTCCTACGAGCAGTACTTC

v_gene: TRBV25-1
j_gene: TRBJ2-7
d_gene: TRBD1
CDR3aa: CASSEWGQGFYEQYF
CDR3nt: TGTGCCAGCAGTGAATGGGGACAGGGATTTTACGAGCAGTACTTC

v_gene: TRBV20-1
j_gene: TRBJ2-3
d_gene: -
CDR3aa: CRTSTDTQYF
CDR3nt: TGCAGAACTAGCACAGATACGCAGTATTTT

v_gene: TRBV10-1
j_gene: TRBJ2-3
d_gene: -
CDR3aa: CASSARQADTQYF
CDR3nt: TGCGCCAGCAGTGCCAGACAGGCAGATACGCAGTATTTT

v_gene: TRBV7-9
j_gene: TRBJ1-1
d_gene: -
CDR3aa: CASSHGGIAEAFF
CDR3nt: TGTGCCAGCAGCCATGGAGGTATCGCTGAAGCTTTCTTT

v_gene: TRBV28
j_gene: TRBJ2-7
d_gene: -
CDR3aa: CASRNPPRPEQYF
CDR3nt: TGTGCCAGCAGAAACCCACCGAGGCCCGAGCAGTACTTC

v_gene: TRBV14
j_gene: TRBJ2-1
d_gene: -
CDR3aa: CASSRRETGYNEQFF
CDR3nt: TGTGCCAGCAGCCGACGGGAGACGGGATACAATGAGCAGTTCTTC

v_gene: TRBV11-3
j_gene: TRBJ2-1
d_gene: -
CDR3aa: CASSLEIGSNEQFF
CDR3nt: TGTGCCAGCAGCTTAGAAATTGGGAGCAATGAGCAGTTCTTC

v_gene: TRBV6-6
j_gene: TRBJ1-2
d_gene: -
CDR3aa: CASRPQGLNYGYTF
CDR3nt: TGTGCCAGCAGACCGCAGGGTCTTAACTATGGCTACACCTTC